The rows below give T cell receptor beta chains drawn from one sample of a study of T cell responses to AZD1222 COVID-19 vaccine. The data were produced by immunoSEQ multiplex PCR, yet TCRdb's version contains in-frame clones alone and is incomplete. The table has over 150,000 clones, approximately 90% seen once; the top ten hold 2.5% to 3%. The specimen was peripheral blood, collected on day 0 of AZD1222 vaccination. The receptor source for this set is an adult in good health. Each CDR3 is given with its conserved first and last residue.

v_call	j_call	cdr3_aa
TRBV5-6	TRBJ1-5	CASSLRWSYNQPQHF
TRBV5-1	TRBJ1-1	CASSSGQGAVTEAFF
TRBV5-4	TRBJ2-5	CAILGGTEETQYF
TRBV7-2	TRBJ1-1	CASTSGQGNTEAFF
TRBV5-1	TRBJ2-5	CASQRDPDAETQYF
TRBV28	TRBJ1-1	CASSFTGLGTEAFF
TRBV30	TRBJ1-2	CAWSESGGFGYTF
TRBV28	TRBJ1-4	CASTPYLAGQTNEKLFF
TRBV11-2	TRBJ1-2	CASSLINSRGVGYTF
TRBV28	TRBJ1-2	CASSHGGQGGDGYTF
TRBV18	TRBJ2-3	CASSRDTSPQDTQYF
TRBV6-4	TRBJ1-1	CASRPGRNRDTEAFF
TRBV6-5	TRBJ1-5	CASSYRGGVNQPQHF
TRBV6-5	TRBJ2-7	CASSYTRQGYYEQYF
TRBV11-2	TRBJ1-2	CASSPDRGEGYTF
TRBV5-1	TRBJ2-7	CASSSADGGPSYEQYF
TRBV7-9	TRBJ1-1	CASSLRSGSAEAFF
TRBV13	TRBJ1-2	CASSLGQPANYGYTF
TRBV7-6	TRBJ1-4	CASSTRTGKDNEKLFF
TRBV7-2	TRBJ2-7	CASSSQTLPTYEQYF
TRBV6-5	TRBJ1-2	CASSRDRVSYGYTF
TRBV10-1	TRBJ1-6	CASRTGNNSPLHF
TRBV18	TRBJ2-1	CASSPQEYNEQFF
TRBV11-2	TRBJ1-6	CASRPSSSYNSPLHF
TRBV9	TRBJ2-1	CASSSGLISYNEQFF
TRBV5-4	TRBJ1-4	CASSPQTGRNEKLFF
TRBV28	TRBJ2-7	CASRPWLGLSSYEQYF
TRBV7-2	TRBJ2-7	CASSPGQGKASYEQYF
TRBV2	TRBJ2-7	CASSGLDRAVYEQYF
TRBV4-1	TRBJ2-1	CASSQGLAGSFGEQFF
TRBV5-8	TRBJ1-1	CASSQGRRYTEAFF
TRBV27	TRBJ2-7	CASSFLGSGTYEQYF
TRBV2	TRBJ2-7	CASAQVTYEQYF